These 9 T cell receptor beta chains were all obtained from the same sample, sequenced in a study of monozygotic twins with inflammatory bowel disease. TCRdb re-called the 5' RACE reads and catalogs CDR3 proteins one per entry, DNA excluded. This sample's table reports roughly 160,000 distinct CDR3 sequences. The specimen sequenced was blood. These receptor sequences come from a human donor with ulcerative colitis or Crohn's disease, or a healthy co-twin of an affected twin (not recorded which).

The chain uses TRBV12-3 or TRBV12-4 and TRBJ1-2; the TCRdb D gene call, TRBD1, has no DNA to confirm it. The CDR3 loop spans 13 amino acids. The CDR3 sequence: CASSLRAPGGYTF.

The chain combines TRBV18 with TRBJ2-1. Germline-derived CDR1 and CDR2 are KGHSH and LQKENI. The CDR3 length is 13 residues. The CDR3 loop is CASSPPSLGEQFF.

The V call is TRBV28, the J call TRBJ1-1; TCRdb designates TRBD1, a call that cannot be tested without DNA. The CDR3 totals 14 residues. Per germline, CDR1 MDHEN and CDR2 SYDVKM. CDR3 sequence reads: CASSFPQMNTEAFF.

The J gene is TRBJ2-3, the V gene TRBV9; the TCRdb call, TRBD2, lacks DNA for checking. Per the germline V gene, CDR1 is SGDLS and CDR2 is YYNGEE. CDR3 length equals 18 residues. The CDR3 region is CASSKGLAGAEFIGTQYF.

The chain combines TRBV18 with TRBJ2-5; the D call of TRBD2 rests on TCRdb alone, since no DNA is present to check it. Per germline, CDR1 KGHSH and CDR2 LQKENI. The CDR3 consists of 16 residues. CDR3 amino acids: CASSHYSGALQETQYF. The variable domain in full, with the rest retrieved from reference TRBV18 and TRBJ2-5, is NAGVMQNPRHLVRRRGQEARLRCSPMKGHSHVYWYRQLPEEGLKFMVYLQKENIIDESGMPKERFSAEFPKEGPSILRIQQVVRGDSAAYFCASSHYSGALQETQYFGPGTRLLVL.

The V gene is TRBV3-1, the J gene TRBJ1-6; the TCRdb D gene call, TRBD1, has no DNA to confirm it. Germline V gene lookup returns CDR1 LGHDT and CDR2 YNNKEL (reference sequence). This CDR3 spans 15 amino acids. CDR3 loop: CASSQSGTGASPLHF.

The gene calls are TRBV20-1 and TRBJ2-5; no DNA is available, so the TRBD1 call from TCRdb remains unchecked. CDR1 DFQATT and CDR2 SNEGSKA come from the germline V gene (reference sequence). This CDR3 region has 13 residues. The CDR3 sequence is CSAWTGPQETQYF.

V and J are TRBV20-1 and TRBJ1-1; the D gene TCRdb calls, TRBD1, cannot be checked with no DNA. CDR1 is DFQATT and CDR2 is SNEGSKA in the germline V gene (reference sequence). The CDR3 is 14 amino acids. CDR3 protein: CSAPKQGGNTEAFF.

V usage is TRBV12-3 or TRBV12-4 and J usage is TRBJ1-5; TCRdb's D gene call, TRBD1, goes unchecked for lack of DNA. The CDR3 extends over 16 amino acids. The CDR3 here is CASSLGTGGRGQPQHF.